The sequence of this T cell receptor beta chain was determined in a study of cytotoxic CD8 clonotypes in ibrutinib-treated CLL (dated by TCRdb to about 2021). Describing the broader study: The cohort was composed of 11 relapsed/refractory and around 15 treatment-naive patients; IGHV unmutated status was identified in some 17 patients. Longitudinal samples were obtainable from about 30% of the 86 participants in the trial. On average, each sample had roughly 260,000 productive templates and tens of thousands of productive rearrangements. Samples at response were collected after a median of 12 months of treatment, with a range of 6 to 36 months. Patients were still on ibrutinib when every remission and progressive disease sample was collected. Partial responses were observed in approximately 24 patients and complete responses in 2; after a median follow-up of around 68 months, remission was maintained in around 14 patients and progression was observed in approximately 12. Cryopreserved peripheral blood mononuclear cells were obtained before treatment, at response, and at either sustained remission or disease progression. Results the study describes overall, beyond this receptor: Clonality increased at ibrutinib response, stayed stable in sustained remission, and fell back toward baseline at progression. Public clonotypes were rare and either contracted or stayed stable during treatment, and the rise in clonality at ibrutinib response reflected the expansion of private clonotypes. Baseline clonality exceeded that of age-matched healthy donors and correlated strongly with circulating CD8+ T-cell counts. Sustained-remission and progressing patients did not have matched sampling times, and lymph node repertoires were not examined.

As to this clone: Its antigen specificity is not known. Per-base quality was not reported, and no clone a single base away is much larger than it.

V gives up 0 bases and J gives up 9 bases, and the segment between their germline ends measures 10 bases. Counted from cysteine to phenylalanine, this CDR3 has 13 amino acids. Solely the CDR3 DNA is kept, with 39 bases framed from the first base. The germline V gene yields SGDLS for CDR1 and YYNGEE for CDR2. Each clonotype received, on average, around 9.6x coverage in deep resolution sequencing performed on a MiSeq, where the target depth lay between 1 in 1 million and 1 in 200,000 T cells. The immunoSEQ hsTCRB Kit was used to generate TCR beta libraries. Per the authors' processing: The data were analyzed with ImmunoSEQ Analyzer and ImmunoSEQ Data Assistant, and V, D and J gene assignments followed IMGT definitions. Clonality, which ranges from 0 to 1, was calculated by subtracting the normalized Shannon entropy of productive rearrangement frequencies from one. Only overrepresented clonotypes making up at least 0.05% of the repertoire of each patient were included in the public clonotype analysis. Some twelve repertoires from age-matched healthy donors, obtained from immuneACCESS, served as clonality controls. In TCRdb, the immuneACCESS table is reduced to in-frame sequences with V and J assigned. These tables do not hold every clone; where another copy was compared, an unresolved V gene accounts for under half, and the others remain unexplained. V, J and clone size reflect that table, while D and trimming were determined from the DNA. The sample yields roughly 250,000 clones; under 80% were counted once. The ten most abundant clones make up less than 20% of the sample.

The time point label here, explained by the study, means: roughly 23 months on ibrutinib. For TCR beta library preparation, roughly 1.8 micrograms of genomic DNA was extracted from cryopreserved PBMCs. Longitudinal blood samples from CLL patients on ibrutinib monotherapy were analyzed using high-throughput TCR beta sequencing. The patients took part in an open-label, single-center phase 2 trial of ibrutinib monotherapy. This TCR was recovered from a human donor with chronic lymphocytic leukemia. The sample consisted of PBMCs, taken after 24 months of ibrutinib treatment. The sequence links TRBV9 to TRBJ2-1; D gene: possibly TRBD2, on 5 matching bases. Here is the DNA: TGTGCCAGCAGCGTAGGCGAGGGTTTTGAGCAGTTCTTC. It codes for CASSVGEGFEQFF.